This T cell receptor (beta chain) was identified in a study of identical twins. As regards this clonotype: Its antigen is not identified.

Trimming left V 9 bases short and J 0 bases short, with 10 bases between. The germline CDR1 and CDR2 sequences are KGHSH and LQKENI. This CDR3 comprises 13 residues. Unique molecular identifiers were present on the cDNA, and a universal primer site came from template switching. A single record per CDR3 protein comes from TCRdb applying MiXCR to the 5' RACE reads. The data show 350,000 to 400,000 distinct CDR3 sequences, around 9.7% seen once. Points from the study as a whole: Cord blood's abundant beta clonotypes had fewer insertions, unlike memory repertoires.

The sequenced material came from naive T cells sorted from blood. This chain connects TRBV18 to TRBJ2-3, with TRBD2 as a possible D gene (6 bases). This sequence originates from a woman between 50 and 59 years old in good health. CDR3 coding DNA: TGTGCCAGTGGCGGGACTAGCACAGATACGCAGTATTTT. Protein sequence: CASGGTSTDTQYF.